This T cell receptor (beta chain) came from a study of T cells after yellow fever vaccination. Deletions cut 5 bases from V and 4 bases from J, with 15 bases between. Germline CDR1 and CDR2: LGHDT and YNNKEL (reference sequence). The CDR3 runs to 14 residues. This clonotype was found a few times. Antigen unknown. TCRdb ran MiXCR on the 5' RACE reads and lists one entry per CDR3 protein. Of around 320,000 distinct CDR3 sequences in the sample, around a tenth were seen once. Study outcomes and limitations: Weaker, the secondary response had a peak occurring faster, on day 5 versus 15. From the bulk population, abundant clonotypes could contaminate and appear within FACS-sorted repertoires.

This receptor was obtained from a man aged 18 to 30 who received the YFV17D yellow fever vaccine. The specimen was CD4+ T cells sorted from PBMCs, collected 45 days after the yellow fever booster vaccination. The chain employs TRBV3-1 and TRBJ2-7; D possibly corresponds to TRBD1 (6 bases). Here the CDR3 DNA reads TGTGCCAGCAGCACGCAGGGGCATAGGTACGAGCAGTACTTC. Amino acid sequence: CASSTQGHRYEQYF.